Here is one TCR beta chain with its context. Its antigen is unknown. The sample comes from a study of shared clonotypes between healthy human individuals. The wider study: Aged between 18 and 49, the donors were two women and a few men. Regarding the study as a whole: It was anticipated that sequencing depth would influence how many clonotypes donors shared.

Germline V gives CDR1 SGHRS, CDR2 YFSETQ. V lost 0 bases and J 3 bases, leaving 7 bases between the germline ends. The CDR3 spans 14 residues. Division of CD4+ cells produced a CD45RA+ naive subset and a CD45RA-negative memory subset. How the authors handled the data: Owing to the provision of junction-only sequences devoid of quality scores by immunoSEQ, filtering differed. The method was immunoSEQ multiplex PCR; TCRdb's version includes in-frame clones alone and lacks a portion of them. The DNA was the basis for D and trimming; V, J and clone size are from that table. The data hold approximately 530,000 clones, with 95% to 97% observed a single time.

Sequencing was performed on naive CD4+ T cells sorted from blood. The subset was: CD45RA+ positively selected. The chain combines TRBV5-1 with TRBJ1-5; no clear D gene. This receptor was identified in a woman in her 30s in good health. The CDR3 DNA is TGCGCCAGCAGCTTGGAGGGTTTCAATCAGCCCCAGCATTTT. Residues: CASSLEGFNQPQHF.